The subject of this entry is one TCR beta chain. Germline V gives CDR1 MNHNS, CDR2 SASEGT. The CDR3 spans 15 residues. V gave up 8 bases and J gave up 0 bases; unmatched junction bases: 7. Naive CD4+ cells were CD45RA-selected; the remaining cells were memory. The sample originates from a study of shared clonotypes between healthy human individuals. The assay was immunoSEQ multiplex PCR, and TCRdb's table has in-frame clones only and misses some. The profile covers about 1 million clones, with about 80% appearing a single time and about 1.5% taken by the ten largest. The rearrangement joins TRBV6-1 to TRBJ2-4; 7 bases map to TRBD1. The receptor was derived from a man younger than 35 in good health. The specimen was memory CD4+ T cells sorted from blood. Subset described: CD45RA-negative fraction. CDR3 DNA: TGTGCCAGCGGGGGACAGACACTAGCCAAAAACATTCAGTACTTC. Residues: CASGGQTLAKNIQYF.